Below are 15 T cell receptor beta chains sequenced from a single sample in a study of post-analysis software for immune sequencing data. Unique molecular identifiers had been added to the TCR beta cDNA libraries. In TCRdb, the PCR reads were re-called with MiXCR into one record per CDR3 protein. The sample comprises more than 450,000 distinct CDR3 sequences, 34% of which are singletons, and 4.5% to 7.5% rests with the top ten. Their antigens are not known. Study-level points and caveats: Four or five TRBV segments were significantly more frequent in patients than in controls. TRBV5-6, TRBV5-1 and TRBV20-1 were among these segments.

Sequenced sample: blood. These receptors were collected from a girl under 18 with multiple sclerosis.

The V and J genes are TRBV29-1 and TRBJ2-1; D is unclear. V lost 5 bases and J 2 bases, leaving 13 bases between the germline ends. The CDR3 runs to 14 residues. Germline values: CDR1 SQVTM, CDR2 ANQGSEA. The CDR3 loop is CSVKDLRPYNEQFF. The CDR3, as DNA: TGCAGCGTTAAGGACCTCCGCCCCTACAATGAGCAGTTCTTC.

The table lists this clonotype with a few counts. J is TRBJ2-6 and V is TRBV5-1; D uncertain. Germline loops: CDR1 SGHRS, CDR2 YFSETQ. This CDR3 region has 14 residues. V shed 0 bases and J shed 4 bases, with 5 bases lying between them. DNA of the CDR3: TGCGCCAGCAGCTTGGACACCGGGGCCAACGTCCTGACTTTC. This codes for CASSLDTGANVLTF.

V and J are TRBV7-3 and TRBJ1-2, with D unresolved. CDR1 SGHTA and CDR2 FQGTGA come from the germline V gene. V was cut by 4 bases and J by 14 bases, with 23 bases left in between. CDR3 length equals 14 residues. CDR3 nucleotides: TGTGCCAGCAGCTCCCGGCGGCAGCCTGCTGAGGTAACCTTC. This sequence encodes CASSSRRQPAEVTF.

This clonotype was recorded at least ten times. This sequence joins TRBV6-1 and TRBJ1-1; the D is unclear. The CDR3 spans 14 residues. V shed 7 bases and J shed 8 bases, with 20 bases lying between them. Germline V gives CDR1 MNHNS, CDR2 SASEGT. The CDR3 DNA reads TGTGCCAGCACGGTACGGTCGCCTCCTATAGAAGCTTTCTTT. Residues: CASTVRSPPIEAFF.

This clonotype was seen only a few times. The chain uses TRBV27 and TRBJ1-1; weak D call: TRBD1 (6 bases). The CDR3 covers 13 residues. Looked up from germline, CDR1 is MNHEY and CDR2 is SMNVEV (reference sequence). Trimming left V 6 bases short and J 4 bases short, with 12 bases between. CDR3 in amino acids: CASRQQGPTEAFF. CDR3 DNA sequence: TGTGCCAGCAGACAACAGGGCCCCACTGAAGCTTTCTTT.

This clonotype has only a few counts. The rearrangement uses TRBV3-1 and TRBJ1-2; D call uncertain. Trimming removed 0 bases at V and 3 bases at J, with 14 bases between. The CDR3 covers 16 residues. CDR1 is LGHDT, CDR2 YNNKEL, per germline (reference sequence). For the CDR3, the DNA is TGTGCCAGCAGCCAAGATGGGTGGCCGGGCGACTATGGCTACACCTTC. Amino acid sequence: CASSQDGWPGDYGYTF.

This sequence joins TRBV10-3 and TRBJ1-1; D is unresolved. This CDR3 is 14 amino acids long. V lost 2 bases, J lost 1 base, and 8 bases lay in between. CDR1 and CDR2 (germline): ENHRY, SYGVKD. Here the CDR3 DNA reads TGTGCCATCAGTGAGCGACGGCGGAACACTGAAGCTTTCTTT. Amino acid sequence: CAISERRRNTEAFF.

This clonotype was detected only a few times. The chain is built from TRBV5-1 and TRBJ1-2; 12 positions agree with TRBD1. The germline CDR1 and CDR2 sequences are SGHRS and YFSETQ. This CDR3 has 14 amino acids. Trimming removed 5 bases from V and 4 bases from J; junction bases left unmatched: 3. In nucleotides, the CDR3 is TGCGCCAGCAGGGGGACAGGGGGCAGCTATGGCTACACCTTC. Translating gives CASRGTGGSYGYTF.

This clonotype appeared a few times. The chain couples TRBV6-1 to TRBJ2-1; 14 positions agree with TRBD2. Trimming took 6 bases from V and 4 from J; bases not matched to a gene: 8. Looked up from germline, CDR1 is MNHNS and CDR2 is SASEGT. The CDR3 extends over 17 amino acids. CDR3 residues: CASSTPGLAGAYNEQFF. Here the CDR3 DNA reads TGTGCCAGCAGCACCCCGGGACTAGCGGGGGCATACAATGAGCAGTTCTTC.

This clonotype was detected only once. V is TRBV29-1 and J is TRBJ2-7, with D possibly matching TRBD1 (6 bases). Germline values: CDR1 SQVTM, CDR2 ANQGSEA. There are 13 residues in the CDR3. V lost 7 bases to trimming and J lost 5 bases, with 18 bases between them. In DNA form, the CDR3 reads TGCAGCGGTGTATCAGGGGTGAAAAACGAGCAGTACTTC. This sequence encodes CSGVSGVKNEQYF.

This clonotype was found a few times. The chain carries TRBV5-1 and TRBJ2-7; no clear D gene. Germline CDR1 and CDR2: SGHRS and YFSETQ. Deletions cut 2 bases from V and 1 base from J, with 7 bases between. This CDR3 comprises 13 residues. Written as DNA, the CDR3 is TGCGCCAGCAGCTTAAAGGGATCCTACGAGCAGTACTTC. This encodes CASSLKGSYEQYF.

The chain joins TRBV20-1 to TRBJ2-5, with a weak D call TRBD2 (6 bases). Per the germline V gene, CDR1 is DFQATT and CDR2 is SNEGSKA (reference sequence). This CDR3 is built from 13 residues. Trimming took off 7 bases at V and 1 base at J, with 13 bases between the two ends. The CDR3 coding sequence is TGCAGTGTTCTCCCGGGACTCCAAGAGACCCAGTACTTC. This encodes CSVLPGLQETQYF.

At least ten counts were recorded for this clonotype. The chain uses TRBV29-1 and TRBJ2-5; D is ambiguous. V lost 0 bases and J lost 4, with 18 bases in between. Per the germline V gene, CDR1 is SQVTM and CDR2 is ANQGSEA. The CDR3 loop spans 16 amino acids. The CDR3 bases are TGCAGCGTTGAAGATCTAAGGTCTAGAGTAGGAGAGACCCAGTACTTC. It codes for CSVEDLRSRVGETQYF.

CDR3 sequence reads: CANAKGTQNTGELFF. CDR3 in DNA: TGTGCCAACGCCAAAGGGACACAAAACACCGGGGAGCTGTTTTTT. This chain uses TRBV7-8 with TRBJ2-2, with D maybe TRBD1 (6 bases). V dropped 10 bases and J dropped 2 bases, with 17 bases sitting between them. CDR1 and CDR2 (germline): SGHVS, FQNEAQ. The CDR3 consists of 15 residues.

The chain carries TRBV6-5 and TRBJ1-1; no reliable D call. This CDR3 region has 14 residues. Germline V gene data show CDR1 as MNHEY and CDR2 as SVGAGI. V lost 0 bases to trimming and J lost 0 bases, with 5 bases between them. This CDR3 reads CASSYSTLNTEAFF. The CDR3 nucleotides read TGTGCCAGCAGTTACTCGACGCTGAACACTGAAGCTTTCTTT.